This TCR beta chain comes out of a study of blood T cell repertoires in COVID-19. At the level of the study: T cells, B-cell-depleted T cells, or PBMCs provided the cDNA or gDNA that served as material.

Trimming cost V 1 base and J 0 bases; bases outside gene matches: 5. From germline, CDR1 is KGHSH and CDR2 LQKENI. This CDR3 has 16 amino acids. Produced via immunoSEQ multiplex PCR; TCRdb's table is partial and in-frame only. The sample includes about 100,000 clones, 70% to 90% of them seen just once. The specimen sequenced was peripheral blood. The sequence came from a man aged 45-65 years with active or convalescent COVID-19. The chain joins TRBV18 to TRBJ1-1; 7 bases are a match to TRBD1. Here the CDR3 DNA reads TGTGCCAGCTCACCACGACAGGGAGGCTTGAACACTGAAGCTTTCTTT. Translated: CASSPRQGGLNTEAFF.